Reported below is one TCR beta chain. This sample was included in a study of shared clonotypes between healthy human individuals. Study details: For every donor, three CD4 naive, three CD4 memory, two CD8 naive and one CD8 memory plates were used.

Original handling: ImmunoSEQ yielded junction-only sequences lacking quality scores, so filtering differed. Clones were sequenced by immunoSEQ multiplex PCR, and TCRdb holds only the in-frame ones, with some missing. The DNA was the basis for D and trimming; V, J and clone size are from that table. This sample yields 600,000 to 700,000 clones, of which around 73% are seen a single time; around 1.7% belongs to the top ten. Every donor was a Caucasian adult from Nashville, Tennessee. The investigators split CD4+ cells into a CD45RA+ naive subset and a CD45RA-negative memory subset. The TCR sequence derives from a woman younger than 45 in good health. Sequences were obtained from memory CD4+ T cells sorted from blood. Sample subset: CD45RA-negative fraction.

CDR3 in amino acids: CASSPLAGLVYEQFF. The CDR3 DNA follows: TGTGCCAGTAGTCCTCTAGCGGGCCTCGTGTATGAGCAGTTCTTC. The V and J genes are TRBV19 and TRBJ2-1, with TRBD2 identical over 8 bases. CDR1 and CDR2 from the germline V gene are LNHDA and SQIVND (reference sequence). CDR3 length: 15 residues. V shed 5 bases, J shed 8 bases, and the junction held 11 bases outside the gene matches. The variable domain in full, completed from reference TRBV19 and TRBJ2-1, reads DGGITQSPKYLFRKEGQNVTLSCEQNLNHDAMYWYRQDPGQGLRLIYYSQIVNDFQKGDIAEGYSVSREKKESFPLTVTSAQKNPTAFYLCASSPLAGLVYEQFFGPGTRLTVL.